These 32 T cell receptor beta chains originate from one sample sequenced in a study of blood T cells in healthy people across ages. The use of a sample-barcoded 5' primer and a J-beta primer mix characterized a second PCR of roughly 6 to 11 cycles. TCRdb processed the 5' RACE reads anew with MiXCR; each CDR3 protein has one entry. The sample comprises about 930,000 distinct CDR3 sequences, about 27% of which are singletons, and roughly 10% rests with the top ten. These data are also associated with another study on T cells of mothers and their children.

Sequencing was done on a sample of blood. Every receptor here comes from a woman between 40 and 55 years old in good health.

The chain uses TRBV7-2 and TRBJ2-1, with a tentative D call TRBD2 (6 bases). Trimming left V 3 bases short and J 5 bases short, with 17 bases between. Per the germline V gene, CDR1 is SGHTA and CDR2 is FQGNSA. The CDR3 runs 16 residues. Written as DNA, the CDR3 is TGTGCCAGCAGCTTGGCGGGACTTACGATAAACAATGAGCAGTTCTTC. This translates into CASSLAGLTINNEQFF.

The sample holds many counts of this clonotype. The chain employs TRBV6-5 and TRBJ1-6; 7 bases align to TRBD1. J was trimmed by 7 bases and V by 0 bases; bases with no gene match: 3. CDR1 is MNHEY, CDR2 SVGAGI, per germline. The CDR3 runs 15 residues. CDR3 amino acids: CASSYSGQPNSPLHF. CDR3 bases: TGTGCCAGCAGTTACTCGGGACAGCCGAATTCACCCCTCCACTTT.

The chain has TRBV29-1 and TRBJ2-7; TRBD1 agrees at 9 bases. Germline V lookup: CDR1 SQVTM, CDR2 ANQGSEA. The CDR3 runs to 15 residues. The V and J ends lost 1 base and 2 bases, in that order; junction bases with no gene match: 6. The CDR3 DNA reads TGCAGCGTTGAAGCCACAGGGGGCCCTACCTACGAGCAGTACTTC. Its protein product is CSVEATGGPTYEQYF.

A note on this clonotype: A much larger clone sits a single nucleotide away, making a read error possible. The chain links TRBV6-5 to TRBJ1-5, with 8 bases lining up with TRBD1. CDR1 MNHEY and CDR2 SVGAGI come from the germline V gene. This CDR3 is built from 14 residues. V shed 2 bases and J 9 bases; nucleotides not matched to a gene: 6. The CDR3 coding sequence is TGTGCCAGCAGTTACGACAGGGGAGGCCGGCCCCAGCATTTT. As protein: CASSYDRGGRPQHF.

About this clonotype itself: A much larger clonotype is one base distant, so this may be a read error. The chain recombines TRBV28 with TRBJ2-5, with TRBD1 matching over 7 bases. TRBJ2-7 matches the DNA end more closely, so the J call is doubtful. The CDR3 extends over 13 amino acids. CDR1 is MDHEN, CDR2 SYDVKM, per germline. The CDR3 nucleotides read TGTGCCAGCAAGGCAGGGGGTTTGTACGAGCAGTACTTC. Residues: CASKAGGLYEQYF.

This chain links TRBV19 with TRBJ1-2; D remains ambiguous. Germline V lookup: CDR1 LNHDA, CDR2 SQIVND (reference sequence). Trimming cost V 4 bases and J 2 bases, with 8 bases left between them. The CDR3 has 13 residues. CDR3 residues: CASSKTANYGYTF. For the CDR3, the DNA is TGTGCCAGTAGTAAGACGGCGAACTATGGCTACACCTTC.

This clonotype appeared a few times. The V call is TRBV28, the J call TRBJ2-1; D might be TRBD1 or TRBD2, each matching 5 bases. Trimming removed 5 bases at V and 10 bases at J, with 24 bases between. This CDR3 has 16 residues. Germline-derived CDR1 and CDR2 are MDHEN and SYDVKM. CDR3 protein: CASSQVRGTAGTEQFF. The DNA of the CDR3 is TGTGCCAGCAGTCAGGTGAGAGGGACCGCTGGGACGGAGCAGTTCTTC.

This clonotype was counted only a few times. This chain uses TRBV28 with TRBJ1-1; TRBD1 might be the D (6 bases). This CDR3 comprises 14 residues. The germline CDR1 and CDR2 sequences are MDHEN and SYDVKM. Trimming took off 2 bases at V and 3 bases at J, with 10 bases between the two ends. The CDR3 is CASSLRGGYTEAFF. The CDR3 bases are TGTGCCAGCAGTTTAAGGGGGGGCTACACTGAAGCTTTCTTT.

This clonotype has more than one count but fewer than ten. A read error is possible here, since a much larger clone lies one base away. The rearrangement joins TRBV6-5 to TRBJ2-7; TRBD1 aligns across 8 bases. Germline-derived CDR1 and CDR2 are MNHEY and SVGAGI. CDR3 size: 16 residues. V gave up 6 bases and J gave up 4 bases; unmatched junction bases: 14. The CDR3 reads CASRHDRGARWYEQYF. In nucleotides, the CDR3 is TGTGCCAGCAGACACGACAGGGGCGCCCGTTGGTACGAGCAGTACTTC.

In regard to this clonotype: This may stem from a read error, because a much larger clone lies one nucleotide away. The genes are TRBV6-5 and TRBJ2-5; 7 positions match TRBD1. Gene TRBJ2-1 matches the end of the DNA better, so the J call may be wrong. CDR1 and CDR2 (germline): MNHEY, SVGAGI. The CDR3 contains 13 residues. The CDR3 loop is CASSWGQKETQFF. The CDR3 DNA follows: TGTGCCAGCAGTTGGGGACAGAAAGAGACCCAGTTCTTC.

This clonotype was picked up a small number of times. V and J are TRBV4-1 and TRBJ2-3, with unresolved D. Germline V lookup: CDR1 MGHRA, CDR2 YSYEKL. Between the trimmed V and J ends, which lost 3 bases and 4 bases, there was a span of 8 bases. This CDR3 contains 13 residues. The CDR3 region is CASSQSVADTQYF. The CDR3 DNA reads TGCGCCAGCAGCCAGAGCGTGGCAGATACGCAGTATTTT.

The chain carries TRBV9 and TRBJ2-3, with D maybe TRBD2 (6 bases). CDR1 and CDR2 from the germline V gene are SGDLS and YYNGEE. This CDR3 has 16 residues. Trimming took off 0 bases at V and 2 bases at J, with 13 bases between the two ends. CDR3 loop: CASSVEGGEITDTQYF. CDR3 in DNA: TGTGCCAGCAGCGTAGAAGGCGGGGAGATCACAGATACGCAGTATTTT.

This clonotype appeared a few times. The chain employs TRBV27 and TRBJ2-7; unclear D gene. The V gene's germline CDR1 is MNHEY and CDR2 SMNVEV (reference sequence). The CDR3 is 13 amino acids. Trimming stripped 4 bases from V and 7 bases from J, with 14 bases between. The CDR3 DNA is TGTGCCAGCAGTTCCCGACTCAACTATGAGCAGTACTTC. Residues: CASSSRLNYEQYF.

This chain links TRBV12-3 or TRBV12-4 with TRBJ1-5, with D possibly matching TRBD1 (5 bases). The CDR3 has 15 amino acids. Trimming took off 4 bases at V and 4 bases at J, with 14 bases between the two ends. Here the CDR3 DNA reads TGTGCCAGCAGTTCAGCGGGGGGGGTTAATCAGCCCCAGCATTTT. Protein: CASSSAGGVNQPQHF.

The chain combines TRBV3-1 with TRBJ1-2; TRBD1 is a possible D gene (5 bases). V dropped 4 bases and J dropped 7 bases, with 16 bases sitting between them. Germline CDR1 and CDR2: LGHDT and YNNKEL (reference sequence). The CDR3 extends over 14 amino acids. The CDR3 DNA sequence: TGTGCCAGCAGCCTAGGACTGGGGCGGTTTGGCTACACCTTC. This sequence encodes CASSLGLGRFGYTF.

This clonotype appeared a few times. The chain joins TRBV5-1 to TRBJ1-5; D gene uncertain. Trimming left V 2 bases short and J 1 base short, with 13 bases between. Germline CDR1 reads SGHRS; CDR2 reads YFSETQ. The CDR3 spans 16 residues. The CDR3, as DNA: TGCGCCAGCAGCTTCGGGCCCTCGGGGAGCAATCAGCCCCAGCATTTT. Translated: CASSFGPSGSNQPQHF.

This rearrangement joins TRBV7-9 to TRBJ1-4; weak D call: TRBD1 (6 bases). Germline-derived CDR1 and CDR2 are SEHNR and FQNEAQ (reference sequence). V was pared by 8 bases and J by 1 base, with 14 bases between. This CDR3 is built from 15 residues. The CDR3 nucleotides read TGTGCCAGCGGCCCGCGGGGGCGAACTAATGAAAAACTGTTTTTT. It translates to CASGPRGRTNEKLFF.

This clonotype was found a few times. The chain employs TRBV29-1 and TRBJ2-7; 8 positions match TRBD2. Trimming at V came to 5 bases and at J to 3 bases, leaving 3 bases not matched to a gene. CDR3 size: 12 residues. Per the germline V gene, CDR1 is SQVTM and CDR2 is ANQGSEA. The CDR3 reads CSVLAGGYEQYF. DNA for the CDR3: TGCAGCGTTCTTGCGGGGGGCTACGAGCAGTACTTC.

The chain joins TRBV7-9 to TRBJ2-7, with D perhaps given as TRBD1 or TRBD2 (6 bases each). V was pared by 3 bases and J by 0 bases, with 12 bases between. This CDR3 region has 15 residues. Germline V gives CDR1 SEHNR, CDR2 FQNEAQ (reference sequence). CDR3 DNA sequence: TGTGCCAGCAGCTTTAAGGGGGGATCCTCCTACGAGCAGTACTTC. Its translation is CASSFKGGSSYEQYF.

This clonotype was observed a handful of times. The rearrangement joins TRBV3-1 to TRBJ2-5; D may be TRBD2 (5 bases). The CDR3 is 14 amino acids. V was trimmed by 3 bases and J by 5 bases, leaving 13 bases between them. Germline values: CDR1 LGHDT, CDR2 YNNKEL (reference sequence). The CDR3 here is CASSQLGSVETQYF. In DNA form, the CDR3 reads TGTGCCAGCAGCCAGCTAGGTAGCGTGGAGACCCAGTACTTC.

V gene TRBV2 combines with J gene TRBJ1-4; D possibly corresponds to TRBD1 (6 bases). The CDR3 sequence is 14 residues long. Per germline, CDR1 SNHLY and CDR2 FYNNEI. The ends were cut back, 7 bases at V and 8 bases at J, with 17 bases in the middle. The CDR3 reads CASNKGGGGEKLFF. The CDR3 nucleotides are TGTGCCAGCAATAAGGGAGGGGGAGGCGAAAAACTGTTTTTT. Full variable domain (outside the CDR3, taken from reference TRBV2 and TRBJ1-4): EPEVTQTPSHQVTQMGQEVILRCVPISNHLYFYWYRQILGQKVEFLVSFYNNEISEKSEIFDDQFSVERPDGSNFTLKIRSTKLEDSAMYFCASNKGGGGEKLFFGSGTQLSVL.

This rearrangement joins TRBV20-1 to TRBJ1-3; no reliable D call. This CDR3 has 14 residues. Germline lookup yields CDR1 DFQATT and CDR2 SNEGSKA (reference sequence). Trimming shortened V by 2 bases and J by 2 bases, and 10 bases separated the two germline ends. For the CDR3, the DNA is TGCAGTGCTAGATGGCCTCATACTGGAAACACCATATATTTT. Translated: CSARWPHTGNTIYF.

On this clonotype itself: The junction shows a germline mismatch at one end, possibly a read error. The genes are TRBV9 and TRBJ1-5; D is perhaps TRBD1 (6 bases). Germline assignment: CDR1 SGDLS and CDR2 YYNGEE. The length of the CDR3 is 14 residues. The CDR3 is CASSGGTGTQPQHF. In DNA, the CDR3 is TGTGCCAGTAGCGGAGGTACAGGGACTCAGCCCCAGCATTTT. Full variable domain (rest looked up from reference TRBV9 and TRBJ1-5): DSGVTQTPKHLITATGQRVTLRCSPRSGDLSVYWYQQSLDQGLQFLIQYYNGEERAKGNILERFSAQQFPDLHSELNLSSLELGDSALYFCASSGGTGTQPQHFGDGTRLSIL.

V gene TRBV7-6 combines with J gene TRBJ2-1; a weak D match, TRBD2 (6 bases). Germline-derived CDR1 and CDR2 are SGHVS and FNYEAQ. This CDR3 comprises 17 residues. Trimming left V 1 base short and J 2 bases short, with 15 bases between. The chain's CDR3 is CASSLESSAIAYNEQFF. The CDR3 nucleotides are TGTGCCAGCAGCTTAGAGTCTAGCGCCATCGCCTACAATGAGCAGTTCTTC.

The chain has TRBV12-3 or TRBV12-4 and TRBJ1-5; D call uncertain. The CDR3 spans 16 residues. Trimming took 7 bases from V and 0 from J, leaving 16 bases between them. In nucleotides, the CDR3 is TGTGCCAGCATCGAAGGGTCGGGAAATAGCAATCAGCCCCAGCATTTT. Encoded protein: CASIEGSGNSNQPQHF.

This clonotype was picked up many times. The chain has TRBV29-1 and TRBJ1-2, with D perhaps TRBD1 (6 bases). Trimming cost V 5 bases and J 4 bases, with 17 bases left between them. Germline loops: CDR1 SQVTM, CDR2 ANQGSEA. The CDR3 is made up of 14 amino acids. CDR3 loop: CSVLPIQGSYGYTF. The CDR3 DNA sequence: TGCAGCGTTCTTCCCATACAGGGTTCCTATGGCTACACCTTC.

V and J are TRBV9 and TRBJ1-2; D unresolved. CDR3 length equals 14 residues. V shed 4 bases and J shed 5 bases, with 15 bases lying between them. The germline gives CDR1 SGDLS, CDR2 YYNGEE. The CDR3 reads CASSPEDRNYGYTF. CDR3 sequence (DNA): TGTGCCAGCAGCCCCGAAGACCGGAATTATGGCTACACCTTC.

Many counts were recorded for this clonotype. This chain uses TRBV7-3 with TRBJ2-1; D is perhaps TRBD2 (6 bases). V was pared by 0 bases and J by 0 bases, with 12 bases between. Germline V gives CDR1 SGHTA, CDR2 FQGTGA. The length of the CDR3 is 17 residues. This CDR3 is CASSLTRRGSSYNEQFF. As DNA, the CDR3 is TGTGCCAGCAGCTTAACTCGTCGGGGGAGCTCCTACAATGAGCAGTTCTTC.

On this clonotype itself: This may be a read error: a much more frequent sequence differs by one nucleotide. CDR3 nucleotides: TGTGCCAGCTCACCGGGACATTCGGAGACCAAGTACTTC. Amino acids: CASSPGHSETKYF. The J gene is TRBJ2-7, the V gene TRBV18; the D gene is possibly TRBD1 (6 bases). V lost 3 bases and J 11 bases, leaving 17 bases between the germline ends. Germline V CDR1 and CDR2: KGHSH, LQKENI. CDR3 size: 13 residues.

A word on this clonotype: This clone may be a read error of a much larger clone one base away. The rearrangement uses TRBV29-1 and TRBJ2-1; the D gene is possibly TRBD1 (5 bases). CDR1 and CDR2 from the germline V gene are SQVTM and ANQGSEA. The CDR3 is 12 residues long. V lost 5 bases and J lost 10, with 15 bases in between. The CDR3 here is CSVRTLSYEQFF. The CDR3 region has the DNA TGCAGCGTTCGGACACTTTCCTACGAGCAGTTCTTC.

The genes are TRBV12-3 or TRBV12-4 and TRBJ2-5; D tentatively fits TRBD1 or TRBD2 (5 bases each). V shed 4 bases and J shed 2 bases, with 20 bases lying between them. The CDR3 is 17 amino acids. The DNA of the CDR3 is TGTGCCAGCAGTTCCGGGCTCACGGGGCCTCTACAAGAGACCCAGTACTTC. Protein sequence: CASSSGLTGPLQETQYF.

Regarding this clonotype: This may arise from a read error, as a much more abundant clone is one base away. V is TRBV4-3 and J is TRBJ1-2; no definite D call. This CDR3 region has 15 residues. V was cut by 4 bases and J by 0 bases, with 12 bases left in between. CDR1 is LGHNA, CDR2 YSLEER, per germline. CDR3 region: CASSPTRITNYGYTF. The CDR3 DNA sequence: TGCGCCAGCAGCCCTACGCGGATAACTAACTATGGCTACACCTTC.